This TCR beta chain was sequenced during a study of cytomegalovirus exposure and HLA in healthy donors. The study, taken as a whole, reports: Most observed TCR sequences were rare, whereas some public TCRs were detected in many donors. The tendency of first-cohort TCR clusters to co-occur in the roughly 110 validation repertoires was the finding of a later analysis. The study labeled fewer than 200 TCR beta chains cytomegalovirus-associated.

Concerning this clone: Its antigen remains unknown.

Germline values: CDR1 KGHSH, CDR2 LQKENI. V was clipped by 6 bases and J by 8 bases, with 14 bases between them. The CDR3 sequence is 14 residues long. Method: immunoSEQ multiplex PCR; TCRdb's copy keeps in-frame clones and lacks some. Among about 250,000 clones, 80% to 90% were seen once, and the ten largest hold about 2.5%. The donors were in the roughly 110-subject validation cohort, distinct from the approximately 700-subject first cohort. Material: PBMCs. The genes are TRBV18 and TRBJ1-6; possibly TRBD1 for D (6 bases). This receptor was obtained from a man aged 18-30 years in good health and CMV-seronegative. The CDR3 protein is CASSRGGRDSPLHF. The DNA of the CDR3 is TGTGCCAGCTCCCGGGGGGGGCGAGATTCACCCCTCCACTTT.